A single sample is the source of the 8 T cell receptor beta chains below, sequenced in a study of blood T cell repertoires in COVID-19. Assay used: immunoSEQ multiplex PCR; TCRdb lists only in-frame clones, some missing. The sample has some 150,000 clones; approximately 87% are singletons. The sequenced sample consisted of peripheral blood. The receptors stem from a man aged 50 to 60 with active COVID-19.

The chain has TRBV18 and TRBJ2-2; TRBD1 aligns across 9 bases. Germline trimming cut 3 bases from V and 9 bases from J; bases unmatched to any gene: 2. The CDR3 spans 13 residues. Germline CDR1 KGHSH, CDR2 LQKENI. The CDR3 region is CASSPDRGRELFF. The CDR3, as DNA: TGTGCCAGCTCACCGGACAGGGGCCGGGAGCTGTTTTTT.

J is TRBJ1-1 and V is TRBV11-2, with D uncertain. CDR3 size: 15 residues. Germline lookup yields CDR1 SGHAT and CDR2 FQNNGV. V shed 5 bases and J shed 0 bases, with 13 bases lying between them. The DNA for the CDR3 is TGTGCCAGCAGCCCTCGTGGGCAGTTGAACACTGAAGCTTTCTTT. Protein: CASSPRGQLNTEAFF.

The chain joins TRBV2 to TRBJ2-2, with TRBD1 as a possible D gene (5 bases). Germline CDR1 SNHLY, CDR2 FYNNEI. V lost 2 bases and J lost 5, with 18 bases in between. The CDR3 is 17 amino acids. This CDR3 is CASSENSGRVLTGELFF. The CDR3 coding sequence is TGTGCCAGCAGTGAAAATTCTGGCAGGGTATTAACCGGGGAGCTGTTTTTT. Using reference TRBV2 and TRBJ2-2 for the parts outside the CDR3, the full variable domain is EPEVTQTPSHQVTQMGQEVILRCVPISNHLYFYWYRQILGQKVEFLVSFYNNEISEKSEIFDDQFSVERPDGSNFTLKIRSTKLEDSAMYFCASSENSGRVLTGELFFGEGSRLTVL.

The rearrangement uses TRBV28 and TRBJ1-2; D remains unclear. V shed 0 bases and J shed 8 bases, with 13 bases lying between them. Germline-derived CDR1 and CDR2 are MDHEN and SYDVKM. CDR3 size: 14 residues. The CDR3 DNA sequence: TGTGCCAGCAGTTTATGGTCCCAGGCGAACGGCTACACCTTC. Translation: CASSLWSQANGYTF.

CDR3 sequence reads: CASSPRGRRQSTGELFF. The CDR3 region has the DNA TGTGCCAGCAGCCCTAGGGGGCGACGGCAAAGCACCGGGGAGCTGTTTTTT. This chain joins TRBV5-6 and TRBJ2-2; 7 positions agree with TRBD1. This CDR3 contains 17 residues. Germline CDR1 and CDR2: SGHDT and YYEEEE. Unmatched junction bases numbered 13, after V lost 4 bases and J lost 4 bases.

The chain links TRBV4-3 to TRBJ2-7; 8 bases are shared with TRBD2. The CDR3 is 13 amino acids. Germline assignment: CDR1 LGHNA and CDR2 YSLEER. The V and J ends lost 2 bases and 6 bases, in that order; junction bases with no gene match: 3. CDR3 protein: CASSQSGGLEQYF. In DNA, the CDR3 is TGCGCCAGCAGCCAATCGGGGGGGCTCGAGCAGTACTTC.

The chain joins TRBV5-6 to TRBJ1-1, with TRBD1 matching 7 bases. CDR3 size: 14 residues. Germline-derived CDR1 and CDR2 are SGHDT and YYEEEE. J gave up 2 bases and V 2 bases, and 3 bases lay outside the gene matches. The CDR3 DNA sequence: TGTGCCAGCAGCTTCGACAGGGTTAACACTGAAGCTTTCTTT. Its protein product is CASSFDRVNTEAFF.

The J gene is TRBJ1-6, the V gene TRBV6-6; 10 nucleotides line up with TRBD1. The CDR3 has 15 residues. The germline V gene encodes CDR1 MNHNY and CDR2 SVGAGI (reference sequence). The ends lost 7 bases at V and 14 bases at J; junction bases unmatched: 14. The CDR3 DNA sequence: TGTGCCAGCACCTACGATCCCCGACAGGGGGCCACCCTCCACTTT. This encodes CASTYDPRQGATLHF.